The source of this TCR beta chain is a study of CD8+CD57+ T cells in acquired aplastic anemia. Overall study context: Sorted CD4+ and CD8+ cells yielded 3 to 3.5 ug of DNA on average.

Comment on this clonotype: Its antigen remains unidentified.

CDR3 length: 15 residues. Trimming took off 7 bases at V and 1 base at J, with 17 bases between the two ends. Germline V gives CDR1 DFQATT, CDR2 SNEGSKA (reference sequence). By flow cytometry, patients selected for sequencing had shown an expansion of CD8+CD57+ cells. Genomic DNA served as template for TCR beta VDJ and CDR3 profiling. One entry per CDR3 protein, called by TCRdb with MiXCR from the reads. Among 310,000 or so distinct CDR3 sequences listed, 50% to 65% were seen once. Findings and caveats of the study: The number of CD8+ CDR3 sequences shared by patients and controls was 25 to 35.

J is TRBJ1-5 and V is TRBV20-1; D is unresolved. This clonotype was sampled from a human donor with aplastic anemia. Sequencing was done on a sample of sorted CD4+, CD8+, or CD8+CD57+ T cells (not recorded which) from PBMCs. The CDR3 DNA reads TGCAGTGTAGCCCCGAGGACTGCAAGCAATCAGCCCCAGCATTTT. Translating it yields CSVAPRTASNQPQHF.